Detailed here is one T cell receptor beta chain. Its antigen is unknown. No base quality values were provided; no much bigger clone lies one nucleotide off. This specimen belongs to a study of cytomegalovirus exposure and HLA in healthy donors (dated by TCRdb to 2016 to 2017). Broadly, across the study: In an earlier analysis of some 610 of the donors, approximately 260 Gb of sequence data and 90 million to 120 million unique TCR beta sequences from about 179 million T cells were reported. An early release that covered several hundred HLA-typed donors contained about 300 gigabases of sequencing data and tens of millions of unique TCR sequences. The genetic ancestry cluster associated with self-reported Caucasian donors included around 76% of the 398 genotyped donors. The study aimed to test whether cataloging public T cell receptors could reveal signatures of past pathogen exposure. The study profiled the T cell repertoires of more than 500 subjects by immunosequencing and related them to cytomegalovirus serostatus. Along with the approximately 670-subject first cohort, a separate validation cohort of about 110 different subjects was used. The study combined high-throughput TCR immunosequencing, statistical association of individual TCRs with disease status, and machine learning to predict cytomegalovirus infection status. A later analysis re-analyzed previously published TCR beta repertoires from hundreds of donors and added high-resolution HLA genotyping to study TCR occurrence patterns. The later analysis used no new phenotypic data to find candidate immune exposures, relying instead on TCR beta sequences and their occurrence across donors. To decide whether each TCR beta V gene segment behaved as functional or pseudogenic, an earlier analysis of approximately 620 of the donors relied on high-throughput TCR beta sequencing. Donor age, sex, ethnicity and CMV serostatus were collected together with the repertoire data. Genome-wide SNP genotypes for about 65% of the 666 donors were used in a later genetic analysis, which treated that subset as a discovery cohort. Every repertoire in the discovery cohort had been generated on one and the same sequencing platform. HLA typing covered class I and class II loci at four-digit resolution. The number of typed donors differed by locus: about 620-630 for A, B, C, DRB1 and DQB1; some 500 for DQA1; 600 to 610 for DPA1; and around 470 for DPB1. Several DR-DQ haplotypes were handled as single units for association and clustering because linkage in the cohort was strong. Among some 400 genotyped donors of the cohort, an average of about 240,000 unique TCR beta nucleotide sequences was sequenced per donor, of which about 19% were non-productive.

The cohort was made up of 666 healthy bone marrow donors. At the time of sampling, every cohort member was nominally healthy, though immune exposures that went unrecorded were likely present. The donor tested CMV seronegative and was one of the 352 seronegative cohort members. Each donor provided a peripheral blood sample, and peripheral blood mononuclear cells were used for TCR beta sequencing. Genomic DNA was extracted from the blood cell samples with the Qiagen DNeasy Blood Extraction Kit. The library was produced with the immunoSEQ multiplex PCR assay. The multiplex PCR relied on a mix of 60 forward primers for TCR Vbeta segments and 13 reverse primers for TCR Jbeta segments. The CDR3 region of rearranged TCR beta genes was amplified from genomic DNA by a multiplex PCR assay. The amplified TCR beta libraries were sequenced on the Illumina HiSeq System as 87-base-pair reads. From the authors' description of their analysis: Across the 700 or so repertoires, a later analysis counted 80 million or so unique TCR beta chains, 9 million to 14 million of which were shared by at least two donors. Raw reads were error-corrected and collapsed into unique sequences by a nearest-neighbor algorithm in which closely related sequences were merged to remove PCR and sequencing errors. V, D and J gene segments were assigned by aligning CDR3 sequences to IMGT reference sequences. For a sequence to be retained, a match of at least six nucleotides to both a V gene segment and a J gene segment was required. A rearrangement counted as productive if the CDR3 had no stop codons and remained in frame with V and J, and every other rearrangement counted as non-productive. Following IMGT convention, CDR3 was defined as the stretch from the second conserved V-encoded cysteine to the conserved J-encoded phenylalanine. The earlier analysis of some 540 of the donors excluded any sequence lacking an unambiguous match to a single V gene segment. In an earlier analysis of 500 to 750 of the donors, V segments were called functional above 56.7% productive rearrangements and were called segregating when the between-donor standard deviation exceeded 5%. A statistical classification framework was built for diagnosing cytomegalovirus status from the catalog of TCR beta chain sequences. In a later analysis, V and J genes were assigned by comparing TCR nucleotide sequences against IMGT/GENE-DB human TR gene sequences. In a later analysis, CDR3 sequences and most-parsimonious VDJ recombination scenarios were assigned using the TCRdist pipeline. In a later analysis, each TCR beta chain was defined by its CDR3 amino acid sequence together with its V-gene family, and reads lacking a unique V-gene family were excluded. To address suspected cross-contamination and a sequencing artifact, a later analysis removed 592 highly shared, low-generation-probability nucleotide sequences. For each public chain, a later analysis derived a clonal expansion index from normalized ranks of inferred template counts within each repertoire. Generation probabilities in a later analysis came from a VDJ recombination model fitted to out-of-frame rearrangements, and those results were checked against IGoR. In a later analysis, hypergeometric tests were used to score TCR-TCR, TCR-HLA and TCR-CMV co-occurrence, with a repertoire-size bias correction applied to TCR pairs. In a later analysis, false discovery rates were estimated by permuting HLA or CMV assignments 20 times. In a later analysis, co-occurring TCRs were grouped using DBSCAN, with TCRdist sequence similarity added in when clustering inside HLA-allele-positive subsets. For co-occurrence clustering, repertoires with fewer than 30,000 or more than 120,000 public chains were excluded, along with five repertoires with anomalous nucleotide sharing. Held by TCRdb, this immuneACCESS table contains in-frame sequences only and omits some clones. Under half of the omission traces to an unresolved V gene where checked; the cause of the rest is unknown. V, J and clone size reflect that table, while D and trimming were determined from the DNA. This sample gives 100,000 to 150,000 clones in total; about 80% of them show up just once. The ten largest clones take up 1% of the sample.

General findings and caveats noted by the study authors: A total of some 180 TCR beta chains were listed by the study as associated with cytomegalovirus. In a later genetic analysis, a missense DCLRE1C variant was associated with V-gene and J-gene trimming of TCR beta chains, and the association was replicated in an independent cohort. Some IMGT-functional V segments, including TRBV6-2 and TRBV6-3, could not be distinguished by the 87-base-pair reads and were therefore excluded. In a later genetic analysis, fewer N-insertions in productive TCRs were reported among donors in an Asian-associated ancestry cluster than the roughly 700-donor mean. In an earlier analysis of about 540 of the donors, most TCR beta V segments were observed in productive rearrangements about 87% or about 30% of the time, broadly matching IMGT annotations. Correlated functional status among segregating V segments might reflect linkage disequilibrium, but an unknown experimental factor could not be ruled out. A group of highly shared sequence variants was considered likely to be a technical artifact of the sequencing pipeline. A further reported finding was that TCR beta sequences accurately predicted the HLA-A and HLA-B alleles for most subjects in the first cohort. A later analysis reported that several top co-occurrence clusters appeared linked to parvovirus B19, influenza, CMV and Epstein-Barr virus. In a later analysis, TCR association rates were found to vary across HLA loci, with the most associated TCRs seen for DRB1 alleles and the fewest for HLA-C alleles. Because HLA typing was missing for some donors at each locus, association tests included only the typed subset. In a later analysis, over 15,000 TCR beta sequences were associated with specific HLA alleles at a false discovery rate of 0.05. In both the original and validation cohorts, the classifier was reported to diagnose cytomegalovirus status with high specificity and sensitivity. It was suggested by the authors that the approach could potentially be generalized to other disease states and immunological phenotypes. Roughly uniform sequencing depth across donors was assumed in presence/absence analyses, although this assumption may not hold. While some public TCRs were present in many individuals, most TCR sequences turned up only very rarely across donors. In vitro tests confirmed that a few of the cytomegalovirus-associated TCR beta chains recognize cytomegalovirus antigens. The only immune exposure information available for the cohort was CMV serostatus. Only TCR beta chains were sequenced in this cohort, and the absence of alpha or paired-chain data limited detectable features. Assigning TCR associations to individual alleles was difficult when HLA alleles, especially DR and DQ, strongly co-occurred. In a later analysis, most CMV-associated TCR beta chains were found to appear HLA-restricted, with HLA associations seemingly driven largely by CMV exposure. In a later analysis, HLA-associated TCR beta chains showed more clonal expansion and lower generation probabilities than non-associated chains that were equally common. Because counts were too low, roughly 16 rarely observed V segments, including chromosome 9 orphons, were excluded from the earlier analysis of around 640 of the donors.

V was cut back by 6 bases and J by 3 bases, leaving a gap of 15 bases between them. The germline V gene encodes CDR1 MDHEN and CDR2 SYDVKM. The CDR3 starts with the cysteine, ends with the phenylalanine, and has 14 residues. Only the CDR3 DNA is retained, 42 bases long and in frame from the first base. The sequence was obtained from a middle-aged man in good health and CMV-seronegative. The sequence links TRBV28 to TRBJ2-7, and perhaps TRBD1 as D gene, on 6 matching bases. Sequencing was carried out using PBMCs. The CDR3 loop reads CASSPLGGNYEQYF. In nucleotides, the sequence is TGTGCCAGCAGCCCTTTAGGGGGAAACTACGAGCAGTACTTC.